The 20 T cell receptor beta chains below come from one sample, sequenced in a study of CD4 T cells in relation to SARS-CoV-2 and coronaviruses. Before the COVID-19 pandemic, during about 2011-2019, CD4+ T cells were taken from unexposed donors. After approximately ten days of culture, CD4+ T cells were isolated. No cognate antigen is known for these TCRs. Only in-frame clones appear in the TCRdb table, and some are missing; sequencing was by immunoSEQ multiplex PCR. This sample has over 25,000 clones, with 75% to 80% found just once. Specimen: CD4+ T cells from PBMCs, cultured in vitro. Receptors originate from a human donor in good health.

This clone was seen a few times. This rearrangement joins TRBV6-6 to TRBJ2-7, with unresolved D. Germline loops: CDR1 MNHNY, CDR2 SVGAGI (reference sequence). The CDR3 runs to 14 residues. V was cut by 2 bases and J by 6 bases, with 14 bases left in between. DNA of the CDR3: TGTGCCAGCAGTTACCCCCCTCCCCCTTTCGAGCAGTACTTC. Protein product: CASSYPPPPFEQYF.

This clone was observed a single time. The chain has TRBV9 and TRBJ2-3, with 7 bases fitting TRBD2. Trimming took 0 bases from V and 5 from J; bases not matched to a gene: 9. The CDR3 length is 16 residues. Per germline, CDR1 SGDLS and CDR2 YYNGEE. CDR3 sequence reads: CASSVDQRASGDTQYF. The CDR3 nucleotides read TGTGCCAGCAGCGTAGATCAGCGCGCTAGCGGAGATACGCAGTATTTT. Variable domain in full (rest from reference TRBV9 and TRBJ2-3): DSGVTQTPKHLITATGQRVTLRCSPRSGDLSVYWYQQSLDQGLQFLIQYYNGEERAKGNILERFSAQQFPDLHSELNLSSLELGDSALYFCASSVDQRASGDTQYFGPGTRLTVL.

J is TRBJ1-5 and V is TRBV19; 8 bases are shared with TRBD1. Germline assignment: CDR1 LNHDA and CDR2 SQIVND (reference sequence). The CDR3 has 15 residues. The J segment lost 6 bases and the V segment lost 5 bases, leaving 9 bases of the junction unmatched. The chain's CDR3 is CASSFRTGMVQPQHF. CDR3 DNA: TGTGCCAGTAGTTTTCGGACAGGGATGGTTCAGCCCCAGCATTTT.

In this sample, this clone turned up a few times. The chain uses TRBV5-1 and TRBJ2-7; 7 positions agree with TRBD1. Germline V lookup: CDR1 SGHRS, CDR2 YFSETQ. After removal of 3 bases from V and 6 bases from J, the junction contained 6 bases not matched to a gene. This CDR3 has 13 residues. CDR3 protein: CASSSQGSGEQYF. CDR3 nucleotide sequence: TGCGCCAGCAGCTCACAGGGGTCAGGCGAGCAGTACTTC.

This clone came up once. The chain joins TRBV19 to TRBJ2-5; TRBD2 agrees at 13 bases. Germline CDR1 LNHDA, CDR2 SQIVND (reference sequence). This CDR3 spans 17 amino acids. The V gene end was trimmed by 4 bases and the J gene end by 5 bases; junction bases not matched to a gene: 10. CDR3 DNA sequence: TGTGCCAGTAGTAGCCGACTAGCGGGAGGTTCTGAGGAGACCCAGTACTTC. Residues: CASSSRLAGGSEETQYF.

This clone was counted between two and nine times. This chain links TRBV5-1 with TRBJ2-3, with TRBD1 as a possible D gene (6 bases). Germline V CDR1 and CDR2: SGHRS, YFSETQ. The CDR3 is made up of 16 amino acids. Trimming shortened V by 0 bases and J by 4 bases, and 15 bases separated the two germline ends. In DNA form, the CDR3 reads TGCGCCAGCAGCTTGGTTCAGGGGAGTTTGGCAGATACGCAGTATTTT. It translates to CASSLVQGSLADTQYF. The variable domain in full, with the rest retrieved from reference TRBV5-1 and TRBJ2-3, is KAGVTQTPRYLIKTRGQQVTLSCSPISGHRSVSWYQQTPGQGLQFLFEYFSETQRNKGNFPGRFSGRQFSNSRSEMNVSTLELGDSALYLCASSLVQGSLADTQYFGPGTRLTVL.

CDR3 in amino acids: CASTPLGQTYEQYF. CDR3 in DNA: TGTGCCAGCACCCCTTTGGGACAGACCTACGAGCAGTACTTC. The genes are TRBV21-1 and TRBJ2-7; TRBD1, the table's D call, lacks a check against the DNA. TRBV21-1 is tagged as a pseudogene. The CDR3 has 14 amino acids.

V usage is TRBV9 and J usage is TRBJ2-7; 12 bases align to TRBD2. The length of the CDR3 is 13 residues. The ends lost 2 bases at V and 7 bases at J; junction bases unmatched: 1. The germline gives CDR1 SGDLS, CDR2 YYNGEE. In DNA, the CDR3 is TGTGCCAGCAGCGTTGGGACTAGCGGGGAGCAGTACTTC. It encodes CASSVGTSGEQYF.

This chain connects TRBV13 to TRBJ1-2, with TRBD1 matching over 12 bases. The CDR3 spans 17 residues. V shed 4 bases, J shed 2 bases, and the junction held 8 bases outside the gene matches. Germline V CDR1 and CDR2: PRHDT, FYEKMQ (reference sequence). CDR3 loop: CASSSPGQGARNYGYTF. The CDR3 DNA sequence: TGTGCCAGCAGCTCGCCGGGACAGGGGGCGCGGAACTATGGCTACACCTTC.

The J gene is TRBJ2-1, the V gene TRBV4-3; 7 positions agree with TRBD2. Germline loops: CDR1 LGHNA, CDR2 YSLEER. The CDR3 is made up of 16 amino acids. Germline trimming cut 3 bases from V and 8 bases from J; bases unmatched to any gene: 13. The CDR3 is CASSQGMGGTGDEQFF. The DNA of the CDR3 is TGCGCCAGCAGCCAGGGGATGGGGGGGACCGGCGATGAGCAGTTCTTC.

This clone was seen only a few times. The rearrangement links TRBV10-2 to TRBJ1-5, with D hard to call. V gave up 2 bases and J gave up 0 bases, with 8 bases separating them. The CDR3 has 15 residues. CDR1 is WSHSY and CDR2 is SAAADI in the germline V gene. CDR3: CASSERLNSNQPQHF. CDR3 coding DNA: TGCGCCAGCAGTGAGCGACTAAATAGCAATCAGCCCCAGCATTTT.

The genes are TRBV4-2 and TRBJ2-7; TRBD2 agrees at 7 bases. The CDR3 extends over 15 amino acids. Germline V gene sequence: CDR1 LGHNA, CDR2 YNFKEQ. J lost 0 bases, V lost 1 base, and 3 bases had no gene match. This CDR3 is CASSQAAGVSYEQYF. The CDR3 DNA is TGTGCCAGCAGCCAAGCGGCGGGGGTCTCCTACGAGCAGTACTTC.

This clone occurred a few times. The chain carries TRBV6-5 and TRBJ1-4; D is unresolved. This CDR3 is built from 14 residues. CDR1 and CDR2 from the germline V gene are MNHEY and SVGAGI. V lost 5 bases, J lost 5 bases, and 12 bases lay in between. This CDR3 is CASSQQPSNEKLFF. The CDR3, as DNA: TGTGCCAGCAGTCAACAGCCATCAAATGAAAAACTGTTTTTT.

This clone has just one count. The chain has TRBV13 and TRBJ1-2; D remains unclear. The CDR3 contains 15 residues. Trimming shortened V by 7 bases and J by 5 bases, and 20 bases separated the two germline ends. Germline loops: CDR1 PRHDT, CDR2 FYEKMQ (reference sequence). This CDR3 reads CASTLLGGRTYGYTF. CDR3 bases: TGTGCCAGCACCCTACTTGGCGGGAGGACTTATGGCTACACCTTC.

The chain uses TRBV6-6 and TRBJ2-5, with 8 bases matching TRBD1. This CDR3 spans 12 amino acids. Germline values: CDR1 MNHNY, CDR2 SVGAGI (reference sequence). Trimming cost V 10 bases and J 5 bases; bases outside gene matches: 6. CDR3 protein: CATQGAGETQYF. The CDR3 region has the DNA TGTGCCACCCAGGGGGCCGGGGAGACCCAGTACTTC.

This clone occurred once. The same CDR3 also results from other DNA sequences found in this sample. The V gene is TRBV12-3 or TRBV12-4, the J gene TRBJ1-5, with 8 bases matching TRBD1. The CDR3 sequence is 13 residues long. V lost 6 bases to trimming and J lost 5 bases; unmatched junction nucleotides: 3. The CDR3 here is CASSLTGDQPQHF. CDR3 coding DNA: TGTGCCAGCAGCCTGACAGGGGATCAGCCCCAGCATTTT.

This clone was counted once. The chain carries TRBV2 and TRBJ1-1; TRBD1 aligns across 7 bases. The length of the CDR3 is 16 residues. Germline V lookup: CDR1 SNHLY, CDR2 FYNNEI. V gave up 6 bases and J gave up 6 bases; unmatched junction bases: 16. This chain's CDR3 is CASSTTGAAKGAEAFF. The CDR3 nucleotides read TGTGCCAGCAGCACCACAGGGGCCGCAAAAGGGGCTGAAGCTTTCTTT.

The chain has TRBV12-5 and TRBJ2-5; D perhaps matches TRBD1 (6 bases). The CDR3 is 13 amino acids. The germline gives CDR1 LGHNT, CDR2 FRNRAP. Deletions cut 5 bases from V and 1 base from J, with 8 bases between. In DNA, the CDR3 is TGTGCTAGTGGTCCGGACAGCCAAGAGACCCAGTACTTC. Its translation is CASGPDSQETQYF.

This chain links TRBV11-2 with TRBJ1-5, with 8 nucleotides matching TRBD1. Unmatched junction bases numbered 2, after V lost 1 base and J lost 3 bases. Germline lookup yields CDR1 SGHAT and CDR2 FQNNGV. The CDR3 consists of 15 residues. The CDR3 spells CASSLGQGANQPQHF. The CDR3 DNA reads as TGTGCCAGCAGCTTAGGTCAGGGGGCCAATCAGCCCCAGCATTTT. Full variable domain (outside the CDR3, taken from reference TRBV11-2 and TRBJ1-5): EAGVAQSPRYKIIEKRQSVAFWCNPISGHATLYWYQQILGQGPKLLIQFQNNGVVDDSQLPKDRFSAERLKGVDSTLKIQPAKLEDSAVYLCASSLGQGANQPQHFGDGTRLSIL.

The chain combines TRBV7-2 with TRBJ1-6; 8 nucleotides align to TRBD1. CDR1 SGHTA and CDR2 FQGNSA come from the germline V gene. Losses at the gene ends were 0 bases for V and 6 bases for J; bases not matched to a gene: 7. CDR3 length equals 17 residues. The CDR3 bases are TGTGCCAGCAGCTTAGCCCTTCAGGGGGCCGGTAATTCACCCCTCCACTTT. It is translated as CASSLALQGAGNSPLHF.